This T cell receptor beta chain was found in a study of T cells in Graves' hyperthyroidism and ophthalmopathy. Study observations and caveats: Blood also showed most of the thyroid clonotypes that were expanded above 0.001.

Patients between 18 and 65 years old had hyperthyroidism, newly diagnosed and lasting under 2 months. It was uncontrolled infection, other autoimmune disease, pregnancy or lactation that excluded patients. CDR1 is MNHEY and CDR2 is SVGEGT in the germline V gene. The J segment lost 1 base and the V segment lost 4 bases, leaving 3 bases of the junction unmatched. The CDR3 totals 14 residues. Template material for amplifying TCR beta CDR3 regions consisted of RNA transcripts. A first-round RT-PCR of the TCR CDR3 used the HTBI primer set. TCRdb reanalysed the multiplex PCR reads using MiXCR and keeps one entry per CDR3 protein. The data show approximately 590,000 distinct CDR3 sequences, 15% to 17% seen once. This clonotype was seen ten or more times. Its antigen is unidentified.

The chain recombines TRBV6-2 or TRBV6-3 with TRBJ1-2, with 7 bases that match TRBD1. The sequencing input was blood. The source is a woman aged 25 to 45 with Graves' hyperthyroidism. CDR3 amino acids: CASSSGQFNYGYTF. CDR3 sequence (DNA): TGTGCCAGCAGTTCGGGACAGTTTAACTATGGCTACACCTTC.